These T cell receptor beta chains were read from a single sample in a study of regulatory T cells in long-lasting Graves disease. Each CDR3 protein is one row after TCRdb ran MiXCR on the multiplex PCR reads. The table lists under 300,000 distinct CDR3 sequences, 20% of them singletons. The sequencing used peripheral blood mononuclear cells (PBMCs), collected at new diagnosis, from a patient treated with antithyroid drugs. Every receptor here comes from a female donor with Graves disease. Both conserved end residues are part of each CDR3. Fields, in order: J gene, clone size, V gene, D gene, CDR3 DNA, CDR3 protein. The D gene is left open where the match is weak. Clone size is not always given. Where it is, it says once, few, many or a class for expanded clones.

J gene: TRBJ2-7; clone size: many; V gene: TRBV11-3; D gene: TRBD1; CDR3 DNA: TGTGCCAGCAGCTTAGGGACAGGGGGCGCGATCTACGAGCAGTACTTC; CDR3 protein: CASSLGTGGAIYEQYF
J gene: TRBJ1-1; clone size: .; V gene: TRBV2; D gene: .; CDR3 DNA: TGTGCCGGGGGGGGAACGGCTGGAAAGAACACTGAAGCTTTCTTT; CDR3 protein: CAGGGTAGKNTEAFF
J gene: TRBJ2-7; clone size: many; V gene: TRBV20-1; D gene: .; CDR3 DNA: TGCAGTGCTAGAGATTACGGGGGCTACGAGCAGTACTTC; CDR3 protein: CSARDYGGYEQYF
J gene: TRBJ2-7; clone size: many; V gene: TRBV20-1; D gene: .; CDR3 DNA: TGCAGTGCTAGTAGGGAGAGTCTCGACGAGCAGTACTTC; CDR3 protein: CSASRESLDEQYF
J gene: TRBJ2-6; clone size: .; V gene: TRBV30; D gene: .; CDR3 DNA: TGTGCCTGGAGCCGGGGCTCTGGGGCCAACGTCCTGACTTTC; CDR3 protein: CAWSRGSGANVLTF
J gene: TRBJ2-2; clone size: .; V gene: TRBV10-1; D gene: TRBD2; CDR3 DNA: TGCGCCAGCAGTGAGGGGACTAGCGGGAGGCCCGGGAACACCGGGGAGCTGTTTTTT; CDR3 protein: CASSEGTSGRPGNTGELFF
J gene: TRBJ2-2; clone size: .; V gene: TRBV12-5; D gene: .; CDR3 DNA: TGTGCTAGTGGCCGTGACAGGACCCACCACGGGGAGCTGTTTTTT; CDR3 protein: CASGRDRTHHGELFF
J gene: TRBJ2-7; clone size: .; V gene: TRBV7-2; D gene: .; CDR3 DNA: TGTGCCAGCAGCTTATCGGGCGGACCAGCCTACGAGCAGTACTTC; CDR3 protein: CASSLSGGPAYEQYF
J gene: TRBJ1-5; clone size: many; V gene: TRBV6-2/TRBV6-3; D gene: .; CDR3 DNA: TGTGCCAGCAGCCGTATTACCGGGACTGTTTCATCTGGCAATCAGCCCCAGCATTTT; CDR3 protein: CASSRITGTVSSGNQPQHF
J gene: TRBJ1-1; clone size: many; V gene: TRBV28; D gene: .; CDR3 DNA: TGTGCCAGCAGTTTGACTCCCAACTTTTTCGGCACTGAAGCTTTCTTT; CDR3 protein: CASSLTPNFFGTEAFF
J gene: TRBJ1-1; clone size: .; V gene: TRBV7-9; D gene: .; CDR3 DNA: TGCGCCAGCAGCCAAGCGGACGACCCGTACACTGAAGCTTTCTTT; CDR3 protein: CASSQADDPYTEAFF
J gene: TRBJ1-1; clone size: many; V gene: TRBV5-5; D gene: .; CDR3 DNA: TGTGCCAGCAGGCAAGGACGGGCAACGAACACTGAAGCTTTCTTT; CDR3 protein: CASRQGRATNTEAFF
J gene: TRBJ2-1; clone size: few; V gene: TRBV4-3; D gene: .; CDR3 DNA: TGCGCCAGCAGCCATGCAGCGGGCCTCTACAATGAGCAGTTCTTC; CDR3 protein: CASSHAAGLYNEQFF
J gene: TRBJ2-1; clone size: many; V gene: TRBV6-2/TRBV6-3; D gene: TRBD1; CDR3 DNA: TGTGCCAGCAGTTACCAGGACAGGGTTGGATCTGAGCAGTTCTTC; CDR3 protein: CASSYQDRVGSEQFF
J gene: TRBJ2-3; clone size: many; V gene: TRBV12-3/TRBV12-4; D gene: .; CDR3 DNA: TGTGCCAGCAGTTTTGGCCCCCCTCGCACAGATACGCAGTATTTT; CDR3 protein: CASSFGPPRTDTQYF
J gene: TRBJ2-3; clone size: many; V gene: TRBV20-1; D gene: .; CDR3 DNA: TGCAGTGCCCCCGTACCAGGGAAAGATACGCAGTATTTT; CDR3 protein: CSAPVPGKDTQYF
J gene: TRBJ1-5; clone size: many; V gene: TRBV10-3; D gene: TRBD1; CDR3 DNA: TGTGCCATCAGTAACACCGGACAGGGCAATCAGCCCCAGCATTTT; CDR3 protein: CAISNTGQGNQPQHF
J gene: TRBJ2-3; clone size: many; V gene: TRBV5-1; D gene: .; CDR3 DNA: TGCGCCAGCAGCGCGGTCACAGATACGCAGTATTTT; CDR3 protein: CASSAVTDTQYF
J gene: TRBJ2-2; clone size: many; V gene: TRBV7-2; D gene: TRBD2; CDR3 DNA: TGCGCCAGCAGCCGAACCGGGACTAGCAAAACCGGGGAGCTGTTTTTT; CDR3 protein: CASSRTGTSKTGELFF
J gene: TRBJ1-2; clone size: many; V gene: TRBV7-2; D gene: .; CDR3 DNA: TGTGCCAGCAGCTTAAACAGCGACTATGGCTACACCTTC; CDR3 protein: CASSLNSDYGYTF
J gene: TRBJ2-7; clone size: many; V gene: TRBV3-2; D gene: .; CDR3 DNA: TGTGCCAGCAGCCAAATAACGTACGAGCAGTACTTC; CDR3 protein: CASSQITYEQYF
J gene: TRBJ1-4; clone size: .; V gene: TRBV25-1; D gene: .; CDR3 DNA: TGTGCCAGCAGTGAGCCCAAAATGCCAAGACCTAGGGAAAAACTGTTTTTT; CDR3 protein: CASSEPKMPRPREKLFF
J gene: TRBJ2-5; clone size: .; V gene: TRBV2; D gene: TRBD2; CDR3 DNA: TGTGCCAGCAGTACCATTAGCGGGGGGCCCCAAGAGACCCAGTACTTC; CDR3 protein: CASSTISGGPQETQYF
J gene: TRBJ1-5; clone size: many; V gene: TRBV10-3; D gene: .; CDR3 DNA: TGTGCCAGCAGCCGAGAAGGCAATCAGCCCCAGCATTTT; CDR3 protein: CASSREGNQPQHF
J gene: TRBJ2-1; clone size: many; V gene: TRBV20-1; D gene: .; CDR3 DNA: TGCAGTGCTAGAGATCTGAGGATGAGAGCCAATGAGCAGTTCTTC; CDR3 protein: CSARDLRMRANEQFF
J gene: TRBJ2-2; clone size: many; V gene: TRBV7-2; D gene: .; CDR3 DNA: TGTGCCAGCATCCAAGGAGGGTTGGGCGGGGAGCTGTTTTTT; CDR3 protein: CASIQGGLGGELFF
J gene: TRBJ2-4; clone size: many; V gene: TRBV7-6; D gene: TRBD2; CDR3 DNA: TGTGCCAGCAGCACCACTAGCGGGAGGGCCGGCATTCAGTACTTC; CDR3 protein: CASSTTSGRAGIQYF
J gene: TRBJ1-1; clone size: .; V gene: TRBV19; D gene: .; CDR3 DNA: TGTGCCAGTAGTATGCAGGGAGAGAGGAACACTGAAGCTTTCTTT; CDR3 protein: CASSMQGERNTEAFF
J gene: TRBJ2-3; clone size: many; V gene: TRBV7-3; D gene: .; CDR3 DNA: TGTGCCAGCAGCTTCACAACTTCGGGTACGCAGTATTTT; CDR3 protein: CASSFTTSGTQYF
J gene: TRBJ2-5; clone size: many; V gene: TRBV6-1; D gene: .; CDR3 DNA: TGTGCCAGCAGGGGAATGCAGGGTGTTGCTTACAAGAAAGAGACCCAGTACTTC; CDR3 protein: CASRGMQGVAYKKETQYF
J gene: TRBJ1-2; clone size: many; V gene: TRBV5-1; D gene: TRBD1; CDR3 DNA: TGCGCCAGCAGGTCCCAACAGGGGAACTATGGCTACACCTTC; CDR3 protein: CASRSQQGNYGYTF
J gene: TRBJ2-3; clone size: many; V gene: TRBV20-1; D gene: TRBD2; CDR3 DNA: TGCAGTGCTAGAGATCGCCTAGCGGGAGTACTGAATACGCAGTATTTT; CDR3 protein: CSARDRLAGVLNTQYF
J gene: TRBJ1-1; clone size: many; V gene: TRBV15; D gene: .; CDR3 DNA: TGTGCCACCAGCAGAGGAGGGGTTAACACTGAAGCTTTCTTT; CDR3 protein: CATSRGGVNTEAFF
J gene: TRBJ1-2; clone size: many; V gene: TRBV7-8; D gene: .; CDR3 DNA: TGTGCCAGCAGCTCTCGACAGAAGAACTATGGCTACACCTTC; CDR3 protein: CASSSRQKNYGYTF
J gene: TRBJ1-1; clone size: many; V gene: TRBV4-1; D gene: .; CDR3 DNA: TGCGCCAGCAGCCAAGTCGTCGAGTCCACTGAAGCTTTCTTT; CDR3 protein: CASSQVVESTEAFF
J gene: TRBJ2-2; clone size: many; V gene: TRBV7-2; D gene: .; CDR3 DNA: TGTGCCAGCAGCTTTAGGGGAGGTGGGGGCACCGGGGAGCTGTTTTTT; CDR3 protein: CASSFRGGGGTGELFF
J gene: TRBJ1-4; clone size: many; V gene: TRBV6-1; D gene: .; CDR3 DNA: TGTGCCAGCAGTGATCACACAGGGTTGTTTGAAAAACTGTTTTTT; CDR3 protein: CASSDHTGLFEKLFF
J gene: TRBJ2-7; clone size: many; V gene: TRBV20-1; D gene: TRBD2; CDR3 DNA: TGCAGTGCTAGCAGGGGTGGCGGGAGGGCCCACGAGCAGTACTTC; CDR3 protein: CSASRGGGRAHEQYF
J gene: TRBJ1-1; clone size: few; V gene: TRBV5-5; D gene: .; CDR3 DNA: TGTGCCAGCAGCTTTCAGGGGTTGCCGGCTTTCTTT; CDR3 protein: CASSFQGLPAFF
J gene: TRBJ2-1; clone size: many; V gene: TRBV20-1; D gene: .; CDR3 DNA: TGCAGTGCCAGACAGGTGGGCTCCTACAATGAGCAGTTCTTC; CDR3 protein: CSARQVGSYNEQFF
J gene: TRBJ2-5; clone size: .; V gene: TRBV4-2; D gene: TRBD1; CDR3 DNA: TGTGCCAGCAGCCAAGATGGGGGGACAGGGGGTGGGACCCAGTACTTC; CDR3 protein: CASSQDGGTGGGTQYF
J gene: TRBJ2-2; clone size: many; V gene: TRBV7-9; D gene: .; CDR3 DNA: TGTGCCAGCAGCTCAGACCCCGGACAGACGGACTTTACGAACACCGGGGAGCTGTTTTTT; CDR3 protein: CASSSDPGQTDFTNTGELFF
J gene: TRBJ2-3; clone size: many; V gene: TRBV7-2; D gene: TRBD2; CDR3 DNA: TGTGCCAGCAGCTTAGGTCTTAGCGGGAGGACAGATACGCAGTATTTT; CDR3 protein: CASSLGLSGRTDTQYF
J gene: TRBJ2-7; clone size: many; V gene: TRBV12-3/TRBV12-4; D gene: .; CDR3 DNA: TGTGCCAGCAGTTTTGGCCCCTACGAGCAGTACTTC; CDR3 protein: CASSFGPYEQYF
J gene: TRBJ1-2; clone size: once; V gene: TRBV5-6; D gene: .; CDR3 DNA: TGTGCCAGCAGCTATGGAACAGGGATCTATGGCTACACCTTC; CDR3 protein: CASSYGTGIYGYTF
J gene: TRBJ2-2; clone size: .; V gene: TRBV2; D gene: .; CDR3 DNA: TGTGCCAGCAGTGTTGAGGGCACCGGGGAGCTGTTTTTT; CDR3 protein: CASSVEGTGELFF
J gene: TRBJ1-1; clone size: many; V gene: TRBV3-1; D gene: .; CDR3 DNA: TGTGCCAGCAGCCAAGATCGTGAGGGGTCTGAAGCTTTCTTT; CDR3 protein: CASSQDREGSEAFF
J gene: TRBJ1-5; clone size: .; V gene: TRBV4-1; D gene: TRBD1; CDR3 DNA: TGCGCCAGCAGCCAAGAAGGGGGCGGGGAGCCCCAGCATTTT; CDR3 protein: CASSQEGGGEPQHF
J gene: TRBJ2-7; clone size: many; V gene: TRBV7-2; D gene: TRBD2; CDR3 DNA: TGTGCCAGCAGCTTCTCTCCCGGGACTAGCGGGATGTACGAGCAGTACTTC; CDR3 protein: CASSFSPGTSGMYEQYF
J gene: TRBJ2-3; clone size: many; V gene: TRBV7-9; D gene: .; CDR3 DNA: TGTGCCAGCAGCTTAGGACTCCAAGTTCGTACAGATACGCAGTATTTT; CDR3 protein: CASSLGLQVRTDTQYF
J gene: TRBJ2-5; clone size: once; V gene: TRBV11-3; D gene: TRBD1; CDR3 DNA: TGTGCCAGCAGCCAGGGGGCCGCAGAGACCCAGTACTTC; CDR3 protein: CASSQGAAETQYF
J gene: TRBJ2-3; clone size: .; V gene: TRBV28; D gene: TRBD2; CDR3 DNA: TGTGCCAGCAGTGGGACTAGCGGGAGGCTCGGCACAGATACGCAGTATTTT; CDR3 protein: CASSGTSGRLGTDTQYF
J gene: TRBJ2-3; clone size: many; V gene: TRBV12-3/TRBV12-4; D gene: .; CDR3 DNA: TGTGCCAGCAGTTTCCGGACCTCTGGGGATACGCAGTATTTT; CDR3 protein: CASSFRTSGDTQYF
J gene: TRBJ2-5; clone size: many; V gene: TRBV4-1; D gene: .; CDR3 DNA: TGCGCCAGCAGCCAAGATGTGGTGCCGGAAGAGACCCAGTACTTC; CDR3 protein: CASSQDVVPEETQYF
J gene: TRBJ2-2; clone size: many; V gene: TRBV28; D gene: .; CDR3 DNA: TGTGCCAGCAGTTCCCGGTTAGGCTTGAACACCGGGGAGCTGTTTTTT; CDR3 protein: CASSSRLGLNTGELFF
J gene: TRBJ2-7; clone size: many; V gene: TRBV6-1; D gene: .; CDR3 DNA: TGTGCCAGCAGGCCCCCTGGGAGGTACGAGCAGTACTTC; CDR3 protein: CASRPPGRYEQYF